These 32 T cell receptor beta chains were sequenced from one sample in a study of post-analysis software for immune sequencing data. Study-level findings and limits: TRBV segments more frequent in patients than in controls numbered five and included TRBV5-6, TRBV5-1 and TRBV20-1.

Their recognized antigens are unknown. Unique molecular identifiers were carried by the TCR beta cDNA libraries. TCRdb re-analysed the PCR reads in MiXCR, keeping a single row per CDR3 protein. The sample has about 430,000 distinct CDR3 sequences; less than 40% are singletons. The sequenced sample was blood. These receptors were obtained from a girl aged 2 to 9 with multiple sclerosis.

This sequence joins TRBV3-1 and TRBJ2-1; a weak D match, TRBD2 (6 bases). The CDR3 has 19 residues. Germline V CDR1 and CDR2: LGHDT, YNNKEL (reference sequence). V lost 6 bases, J lost 8 bases, and 32 bases lay in between. The CDR3 loop is CASSPTFLILTQRRDEQFF. The CDR3 region has the DNA TGTGCCAGCAGTCCGACCTTCTTAATACTAACACAAAGGAGGGATGAGCAGTTCTTC.

This clonotype occurred a few times. This chain connects TRBV5-1 to TRBJ2-4, with D possibly TRBD2 on 6 matching bases. Per the germline V gene, CDR1 is SGHRS and CDR2 is YFSETQ. The CDR3 has 16 amino acids. Between the trimmed V and J ends, which lost 0 bases and 13 bases, there was a span of 23 bases. The CDR3, as DNA: TGCGCCAGCAGCTTGGATGTGGGGGGTCCCTACAATGAGCAGTACTTC. It codes for CASSLDVGGPYNEQYF.

This chain joins TRBV27 and TRBJ2-1, with D possibly being TRBD1 (5 bases). There are 15 residues in the CDR3. V was clipped by 5 bases and J by 0 bases, with 11 bases between them. Germline V gene data show CDR1 as MNHEY and CDR2 as SMNVEV (reference sequence). CDR3 sequence reads: CASSDDSSSYNEQFF. CDR3 nucleotides: TGTGCCAGCAGTGATGACAGTAGCTCCTACAATGAGCAGTTCTTC.

This clonotype was recorded only once. V is TRBV4-1 and J is TRBJ2-3; 9 bases agree with TRBD1. Germline-derived CDR1 and CDR2 are MGHRA and YSYEKL. Unmatched junction bases numbered 5, after V lost 5 bases and J lost 11 bases. The CDR3 spans 12 residues. The chain's CDR3 is CASSVPGQGQYF. CDR3 nucleotides: TGCGCCAGCAGCGTTCCGGGACAGGGGCAGTATTTT.

The CDR3 loop reads CASSQDPPMTATYGYTF. In DNA, the CDR3 is TGCGCCAGCAGCCAAGACCCGCCCATGACAGCTACCTATGGCTACACCTTC. The chain uses TRBV4-1 and TRBJ1-2, with a tentative D call TRBD1 (5 bases). The CDR3 contains 17 residues. Germline CDR1 MGHRA, CDR2 YSYEKL. The ends were cut back, 0 bases at V and 4 bases at J, with 18 bases in the middle.

In this sample, this clonotype turned up a few times. J is TRBJ2-3 and V is TRBV6-4; TRBD2 matches 7 bases. V was pared by 0 bases and J by 1 base, with 4 bases of the junction left unmatched. Germline lookup yields CDR1 MRHNA and CDR2 SNTAGT. The CDR3 is 16 amino acids. The CDR3 DNA sequence: TGTGCCAGCAGTGACTCGGTGCTAGCGGGCACAGATACGCAGTATTTT. This encodes CASSDSVLAGTDTQYF.

The chain uses TRBV18 and TRBJ1-2; D may be TRBD1 (6 bases). V was clipped by 0 bases and J by 0 bases, with 11 bases between them. The length of the CDR3 is 16 residues. Germline V gene data show CDR1 as KGHSH and CDR2 as LQKENI. The CDR3 region has the DNA TGTGCCAGCTCACCACCTGGACAGAAGACTAACTATGGCTACACCTTC. Translating it yields CASSPPGQKTNYGYTF.

The chain carries TRBV6-1 and TRBJ1-1; no clear D gene. The CDR3 spans 12 residues. Germline V CDR1 and CDR2: MNHNS, SASEGT. Trimming stripped 2 bases from V and 7 bases from J, with 8 bases between. The CDR3 sequence: CASSEKRYEAFF. For the CDR3, the DNA is TGTGCCAGCAGTGAAAAGAGATATGAAGCTTTCTTT.

This chain joins TRBV3-1 and TRBJ1-2, with 8 bases identical to TRBD1. After removal of 6 bases from V and 6 bases from J, the junction contained 6 bases not matched to a gene. The CDR3 runs to 13 residues. Germline CDR1 is LGHDT and CDR2 is YNNKEL (reference sequence). The CDR3 loop reads CASRRGTGDGYTF. The CDR3 DNA reads TGTGCCAGCAGACGCGGGACAGGAGATGGCTACACCTTC.

The chain couples TRBV20-1 to TRBJ2-5; D is unresolved. Matching the DNA end better, TRBJ2-7 makes the J call doubtful. Germline CDR1 and CDR2: DFQATT and SNEGSKA (reference sequence). The CDR3 loop spans 13 amino acids. The chain's CDR3 is CSARAASRYEQYF. The CDR3 nucleotides read TGCAGTGCTAGAGCGGCCTCTAGATACGAGCAGTACTTC.

This rearrangement joins TRBV28 to TRBJ2-7; 7 bases are a match to TRBD2. The J call is doubtful: the DNA matches TRBJ2-4 better. Germline V lookup: CDR1 MDHEN, CDR2 SYDVKM. The CDR3 loop spans 16 amino acids. The CDR3, as DNA: TGTGCCAGCAGACCCCTGGGGGAGGGCCTCCGGAACATTCAGTACTTC. Translated, it gives CASRPLGEGLRNIQYF.

V gene TRBV6-5 combines with J gene TRBJ2-7, with 10 positions matching TRBD1. The J call could be wrong; TRBJ2-1 is a better fit for the DNA end. Germline lookup yields CDR1 MNHEY and CDR2 SVGAGI. The CDR3 runs to 14 residues. CDR3 in DNA: TGTGCCAGCAGTCCCGGGACAGGGGTTCGAGAGCAGTTCTTC. Amino acids: CASSPGTGVREQFF.

This chain uses TRBV29-1 with TRBJ2-3; D may correspond to TRBD1 or TRBD2 (6 bases each). V was trimmed by 5 bases and J by 1 base, leaving 13 bases between them. CDR1 is SQVTM and CDR2 is ANQGSEA in the germline V gene. There are 14 residues in the CDR3. The CDR3 is CSVLGASGTDTQYF. The CDR3 coding sequence is TGCAGCGTTTTGGGGGCTAGCGGCACAGATACGCAGTATTTT.

This clonotype was seen only a few times. This may arise from a read error, as a much more abundant clone is one base away. The V gene is TRBV7-3, the J gene TRBJ2-7; D remains ambiguous. The CDR3 extends over 11 amino acids. Germline V gene data show CDR1 as SGHTA and CDR2 as FQGTGA. The V gene lost 4 bases and the J gene lost 7 bases, with 8 bases spanning the gap. The DNA for the CDR3 is TGTGCCAGCAGCTCGCTAAATGAGCAGTACTTC. Translated: CASSSLNEQYF.

The chain has TRBV29-1 and TRBJ2-3, with D maybe TRBD1 (6 bases). Per germline, CDR1 SQVTM and CDR2 ANQGSEA. Trimming cost V 3 bases and J 7 bases, with 17 bases left between them. The CDR3 runs 14 residues. CDR3 DNA sequence: TGCAGCGTTGAGTCGCGACAGGAGCGGAATACGCAGTATTTT. This sequence encodes CSVESRQERNTQYF.

The chain is built from TRBV5-1 and TRBJ1-4; possible D gene TRBD1, 6 bases. CDR1 SGHRS and CDR2 YFSETQ come from the germline V gene. Deletions cut 0 bases from V and 8 bases from J, with 17 bases between. The CDR3 totals 16 residues. CDR3 sequence (DNA): TGCGCCAGCAGCTTGGGGACGGAGGGGGTTGGCGAAAAACTGTTTTTT. Its translation: CASSLGTEGVGEKLFF. Looking up the rest from reference TRBV5-1 and TRBJ1-4 gives the full variable domain: KAGVTQTPRYLIKTRGQQVTLSCSPISGHRSVSWYQQTPGQGLQFLFEYFSETQRNKGNFPGRFSGRQFSNSRSEMNVSTLELGDSALYLCASSLGTEGVGEKLFFGSGTQLSVL.

This clonotype has a handful of counts. This chain connects TRBV6-6 to TRBJ2-5; 13 bases line up with TRBD2. Germline V gene data show CDR1 as MNHNY and CDR2 as SVGAGI (reference sequence). The CDR3 sequence is 15 residues long. J was trimmed by 10 bases and V by 2 bases; bases with no gene match: 7. CDR3 nucleotides: TGTGCCAGCAGTTACGCAGGACTAGCGGGAGAAGGCCAGTACTTC. Translated: CASSYAGLAGEGQYF.

This clonotype has a handful of counts. V and J are TRBV4-2 and TRBJ1-5; D not resolved. CDR3 length: 15 amino acids. Germline V gene sequence: CDR1 LGHNA, CDR2 YNFKEQ. The V end lost 2 bases, the J end lost 4 bases, and 12 bases lay between the germline ends. The CDR3 sequence is CASSQSYVVNQPQHF. The CDR3 DNA sequence: TGTGCCAGCAGCCAATCGTACGTCGTAAATCAGCCCCAGCATTTT.

As for this clonotype: One end of the junction varies from germline; a read error may be responsible. This chain joins TRBV11-2 and TRBJ2-7; 9 bases line up with TRBD2. The CDR3 consists of 13 residues. The V gene's germline CDR1 is SGHAT and CDR2 FQNNGV. CDR3 region: CASSSAGPSGVHF. The CDR3 nucleotides are TGTGCCAGCAGCTCGGCCGGTCCTAGCGGGGTTCACTTC. The complete variable domain, with remaining parts taken from reference TRBV11-2 and TRBJ2-7, reads EAGVAQSPRYKIIEKRQSVAFWCNPISGHATLYWYQQILGQGPKLLIQFQNNGVVDDSQLPKDRFSAERLKGVDSTLKIQPAKLEDSAVYLCASSSAGPSGVHFGPGTRLTVT.

In this sample, this clonotype turned up a few times. The chain links TRBV20-1 to TRBJ1-6; no reliable D call. The CDR3 runs 15 residues. Between the trimmed V and J ends, which lost 5 bases and 0 bases, there was a span of 11 bases. In germline, CDR1 is DFQATT, CDR2 SNEGSKA (reference sequence). DNA of the CDR3: TGCAGTGCTCTCGGGCGTAACTCCTATAATTCACCCCTCCACTTT. Translation gives CSALGRNSYNSPLHF.

This clonotype appeared once. The chain employs TRBV5-6 and TRBJ2-2; D might be TRBD1 or TRBD2, each matching 5 bases. In germline, CDR1 is SGHDT, CDR2 YYEEEE. The V gene lost 3 bases and the J gene lost 6 bases, with 18 bases spanning the gap. The CDR3 sequence is 16 residues long. CDR3 coding DNA: TGTGCCAGCAGCTCCATACCGACTACAGGATCCGGGGAGCTGTTTTTT. Translating gives CASSSIPTTGSGELFF.

This clonotype was found a few times. The chain uses TRBV28 and TRBJ2-1; 12 bases line up with TRBD2. Trimming removed 1 base from V and 6 bases from J; junction bases left unmatched: 7. This CDR3 is built from 17 residues. In germline, CDR1 is MDHEN, CDR2 SYDVKM. DNA of the CDR3: TGTGCCAGCAGTTTATCGCTGCTAGCGGGGGGGTTCAATGAGCAGTTCTTC. Translated, it gives CASSLSLLAGGFNEQFF.

This rearrangement joins TRBV6-2 or TRBV6-3 to TRBJ1-5; TRBD1 might be the D (6 bases). The germline V gene has CDR1 MNHEY and CDR2 SVGEGT. The V and J ends lost 2 bases and 1 base respectively, with 12 bases between them. The CDR3 extends over 16 amino acids. The CDR3 reads CASSYRGGVSNQPQHF. In DNA, the CDR3 is TGTGCCAGCAGTTACAGGGGGGGAGTAAGCAATCAGCCCCAGCATTTT.

The V call is TRBV12-3 or TRBV12-4, the J call TRBJ1-2; D call uncertain. V was shortened by 3 bases and J by 4 bases, with 9 bases between the two germline ends. The CDR3 is 13 residues long. CDR3 residues: CASSFYDVYGYTF. The CDR3 bases are TGTGCCAGCAGTTTTTACGATGTCTATGGCTACACCTTC.

The chain uses TRBV5-1 and TRBJ1-4; 8 bases fit TRBD1. There are 14 residues in the CDR3. The trim removed 2 bases at V and 8 bases at J, leaving 5 bases unmatched. Germline V lookup: CDR1 SGHRS, CDR2 YFSETQ. The CDR3 bases are TGCGCCAGCAGCTTCAGGGGGCAGGGGGAAAAACTGTTTTTT. Translated: CASSFRGQGEKLFF.

This rearrangement joins TRBV14 to TRBJ2-1; TRBD2 agrees at 8 bases. The CDR3 length is 17 residues. Germline V lookup: CDR1 SGHDN, CDR2 FVKESK. J was trimmed by 4 bases and V by 1 base; bases with no gene match: 9. The CDR3 region is CASSQASGSYNYNEQFF. The CDR3 nucleotides read TGTGCCAGCAGCCAAGCCAGCGGGAGCTACAATTACAATGAGCAGTTCTTC.

The CDR3, as DNA: TGTGCCAGCAGCCAACGACAGGGAAGGGGAGAGACCCAGTACTTC. It translates to CASSQRQGRGETQYF. The V gene is TRBV7-9, the J gene TRBJ2-5; 7 bases align to TRBD1. V lost 5 bases to trimming and J lost 4 bases; unmatched junction nucleotides: 10. Germline loops: CDR1 SEHNR, CDR2 FQNEAQ (reference sequence). The CDR3 consists of 15 residues.

The chain uses TRBV3-1 and TRBJ2-1, with D unclear. Per germline, CDR1 LGHDT and CDR2 YNNKEL (reference sequence). Trimming left V 4 bases short and J 4 bases short, with 8 bases between. The CDR3 contains 13 residues. The CDR3 loop reads CASSPMQYNEQFF. CDR3 bases: TGTGCCAGCAGCCCTATGCAATACAATGAGCAGTTCTTC.

This clonotype turned up a few times. CDR3 sequence (DNA): TGTGCCAGCGACTCCACCAGGGTTAACTATGGCTACACCTTC. It encodes CASDSTRVNYGYTF. This chain connects TRBV7-9 to TRBJ1-2; possible D gene TRBD1, 5 bases. The V end lost 8 bases, the J end lost 1 base, and 14 bases lay between the germline ends. CDR3 length: 14 amino acids. The germline gives CDR1 SEHNR, CDR2 FQNEAQ (reference sequence).

The chain recombines TRBV10-3 with TRBJ2-1; 14 nucleotides line up with TRBD2. Germline loops: CDR1 ENHRY, CDR2 SYGVKD. The CDR3 has 16 residues. With V trimmed by 5 bases and J by 5 bases, 5 bases remained unmatched. The CDR3 region has the DNA TGTGCCATCAGTTCAGGACTAGCGGGAGGTAACAATGAGCAGTTCTTC. It is translated as CAISSGLAGGNNEQFF.

As to this clonotype: Germline is not matched at one junction end, which may reflect a read error. The rearrangement joins TRBV7-3 to TRBJ2-1; D is unclear. CDR1 SGHTA and CDR2 FQGTGA come from the germline V gene. CDR3 length equals 13 residues. CDR3 coding DNA: TGTGTCAGCAGCGCCTCTTCCTACAATGAGCAGTTCTTC. It codes for CVSSASSYNEQFF.

With respect to this clonotype: The junction and the germline gene differ at one end; a read error may be behind it. The V call is TRBV6-1, the J call TRBJ2-1, with D possibly being TRBD1 or TRBD2 (8 bases each). Germline V gene sequence: CDR1 MNHNS, CDR2 SASEGT. The CDR3 has 17 residues. CDR3 residues: CASSGQGGSGSTDERFF. CDR3 nucleotide sequence: TGTGCCAGCAGCGGACAGGGCGGGAGCGGGAGTACAGATGAGCGGTTCTTC.